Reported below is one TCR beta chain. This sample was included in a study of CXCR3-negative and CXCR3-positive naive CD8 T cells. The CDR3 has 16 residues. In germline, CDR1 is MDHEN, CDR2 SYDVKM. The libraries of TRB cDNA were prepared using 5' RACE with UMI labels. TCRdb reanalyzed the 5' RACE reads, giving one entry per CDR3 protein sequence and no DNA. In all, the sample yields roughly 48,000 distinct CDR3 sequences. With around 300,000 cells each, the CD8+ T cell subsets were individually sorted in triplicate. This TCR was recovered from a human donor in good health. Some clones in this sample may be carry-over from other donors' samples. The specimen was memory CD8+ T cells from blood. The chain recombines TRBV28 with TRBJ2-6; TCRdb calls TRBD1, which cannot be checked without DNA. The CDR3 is CASTPELRWGANVLTF.